This T cell receptor beta chain derives from a study of blood T cell repertoires in COVID-19. Study context: Specimens from acute and convalescent COVID-19 originated in the United States, Italy and Spain. PBMCs, B-cell-depleted T cells, or T cells were the source of the cDNA or gDNA that made up the material.

In the study's own analysis: From reference gene primer amplification, estimates of nucleated cell counts were derived. Repertoires were generated with immunoSEQ multiplex PCR, while TCRdb's copy carries only in-frame clones and drops some. That table supplies the V and J calls and clone size; D and trimming were determined from the DNA. The data contain some 190,000 clones, more than 75% of them singletons. This CDR3 region has 14 residues. CDR1 is LNHDA and CDR2 is SQIVND in the germline V gene (reference sequence). About this clone itself: At one boundary the junction diverges from the germline segment, which might be a read error.

This receptor was obtained from a woman between 45 and 60 years old with active or convalescent COVID-19. This rearrangement joins TRBV19 to TRBJ2-2; TRBD2 might be the D (6 bases). Sequencing was carried out using peripheral blood. CDR3 residues: CASRPGGNAGELFF. DNA of the CDR3: TGTGCCAGTAGGCCTGGGGGGAACGCCGGGGAGCTGTTTTTT. The whole variable domain, filled in from reference TRBV19 and TRBJ2-2, reads DGGITQSPKYLFRKEGQNVTLSCEQNLNHDAMYWYRQDPGQGLRLIYYSQIVNDFQKGDIAEGYSVSREKKESFPLTVTSAQKNPTAFYLCASRPGGNAGELFFGEGSRLTVL.